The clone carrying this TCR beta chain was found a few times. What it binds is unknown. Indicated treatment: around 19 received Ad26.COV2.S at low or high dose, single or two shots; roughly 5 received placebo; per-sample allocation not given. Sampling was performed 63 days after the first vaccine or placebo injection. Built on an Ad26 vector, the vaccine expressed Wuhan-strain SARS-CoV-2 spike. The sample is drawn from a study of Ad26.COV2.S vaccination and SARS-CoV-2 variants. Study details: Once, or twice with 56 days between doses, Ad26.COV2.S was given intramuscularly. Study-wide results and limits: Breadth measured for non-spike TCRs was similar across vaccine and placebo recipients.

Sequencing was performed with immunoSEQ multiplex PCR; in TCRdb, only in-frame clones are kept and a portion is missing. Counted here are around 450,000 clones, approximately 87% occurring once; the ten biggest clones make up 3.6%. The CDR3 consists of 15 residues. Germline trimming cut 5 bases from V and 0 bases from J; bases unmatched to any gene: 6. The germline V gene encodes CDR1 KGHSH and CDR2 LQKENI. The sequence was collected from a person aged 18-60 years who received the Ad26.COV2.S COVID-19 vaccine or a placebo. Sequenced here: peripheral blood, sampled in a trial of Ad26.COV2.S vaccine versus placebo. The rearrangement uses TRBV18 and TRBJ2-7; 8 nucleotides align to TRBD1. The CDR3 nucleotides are TGTGCCAGCTCATCGACAGGGGACAGCTCCTACGAGCAGTACTTC. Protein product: CASSSTGDSSYEQYF.